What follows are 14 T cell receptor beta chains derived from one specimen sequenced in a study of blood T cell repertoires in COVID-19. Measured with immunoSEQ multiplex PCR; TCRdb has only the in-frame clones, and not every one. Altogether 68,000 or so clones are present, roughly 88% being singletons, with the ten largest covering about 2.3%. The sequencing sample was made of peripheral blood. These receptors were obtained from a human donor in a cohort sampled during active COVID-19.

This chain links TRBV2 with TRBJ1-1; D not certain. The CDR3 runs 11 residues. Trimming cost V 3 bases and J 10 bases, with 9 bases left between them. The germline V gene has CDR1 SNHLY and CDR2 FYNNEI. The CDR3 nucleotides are TGTGCCAGCAGTGACTTTCGCAGAGCTTTCTTT. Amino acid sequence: CASSDFRRAFF.

CDR3 region: CASSPRTDPQRGYGYTF. As DNA, the CDR3 is TGCGCCAGCAGCCCAAGGACAGACCCGCAAAGAGGCTATGGCTACACCTTC. V gene TRBV5-1 combines with J gene TRBJ1-2, with D perhaps TRBD1 (6 bases). Germline CDR1 reads SGHRS; CDR2 reads YFSETQ. This CDR3 is built from 17 residues. Trimming took off 4 bases at V and 4 bases at J, with 23 bases between the two ends.

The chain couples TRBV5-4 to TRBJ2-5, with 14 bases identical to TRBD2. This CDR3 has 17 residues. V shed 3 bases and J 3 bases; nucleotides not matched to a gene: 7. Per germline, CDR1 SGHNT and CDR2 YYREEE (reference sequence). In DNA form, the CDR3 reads TGTGCCAGCAGCTCCGGGACTAGCGGGAGTCCCAAAGAGACCCAGTACTTC. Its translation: CASSSGTSGSPKETQYF. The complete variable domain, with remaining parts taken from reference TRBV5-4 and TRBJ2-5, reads ETGVTQSPTHLIKTRGQQVTLRCSSQSGHNTVSWYQQALGQGPQFIFQYYREEENGRGNFPPRFSGLQFPNYSSELNVNALELDDSALYLCASSSGTSGSPKETQYFGPGTRLLVL.

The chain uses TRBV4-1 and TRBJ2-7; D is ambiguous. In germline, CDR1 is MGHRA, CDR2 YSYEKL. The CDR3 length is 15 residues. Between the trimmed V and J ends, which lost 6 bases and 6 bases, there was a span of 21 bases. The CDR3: CASSSTYSSGGEQYF. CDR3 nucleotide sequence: TGCGCCAGCAGTTCCACCTATTCGTCCGGTGGCGAGCAGTACTTC.

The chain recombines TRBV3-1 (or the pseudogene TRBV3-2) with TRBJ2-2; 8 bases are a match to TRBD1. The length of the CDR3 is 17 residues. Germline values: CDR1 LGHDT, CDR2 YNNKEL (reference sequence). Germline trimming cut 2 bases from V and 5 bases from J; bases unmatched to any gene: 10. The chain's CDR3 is CASSQSPTGVGTGELFF. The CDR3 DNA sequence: TGTGCCAGCAGCCAAAGCCCGACAGGGGTTGGAACCGGGGAGCTGTTTTTT.

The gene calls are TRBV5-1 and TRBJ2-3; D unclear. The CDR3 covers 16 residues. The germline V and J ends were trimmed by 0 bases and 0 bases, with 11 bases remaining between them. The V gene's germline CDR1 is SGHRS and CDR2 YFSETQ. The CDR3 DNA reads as TGCGCCAGCAGCTTGGGATCTGCCACTAGCACAGATACGCAGTATTTT. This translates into CASSLGSATSTDTQYF.

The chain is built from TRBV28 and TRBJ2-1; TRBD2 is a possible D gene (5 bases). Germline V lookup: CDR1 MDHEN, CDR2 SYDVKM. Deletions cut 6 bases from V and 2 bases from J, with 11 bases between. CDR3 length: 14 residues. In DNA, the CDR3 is TGTGCCAGCAGCTCAGCGGAACCCTACAATGAGCAGTTCTTC. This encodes CASSSAEPYNEQFF.

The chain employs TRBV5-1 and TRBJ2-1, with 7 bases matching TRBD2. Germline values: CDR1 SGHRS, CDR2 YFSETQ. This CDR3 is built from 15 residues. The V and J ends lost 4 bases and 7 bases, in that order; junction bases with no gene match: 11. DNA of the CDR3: TGCGCCAGCAGCCCTCCCGAGGGAGGGCGTAATGAGCAGTTCTTC. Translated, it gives CASSPPEGGRNEQFF. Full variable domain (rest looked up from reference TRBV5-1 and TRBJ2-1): KAGVTQTPRYLIKTRGQQVTLSCSPISGHRSVSWYQQTPGQGLQFLFEYFSETQRNKGNFPGRFSGRQFSNSRSEMNVSTLELGDSALYLCASSPPEGGRNEQFFGPGTRLTVL.

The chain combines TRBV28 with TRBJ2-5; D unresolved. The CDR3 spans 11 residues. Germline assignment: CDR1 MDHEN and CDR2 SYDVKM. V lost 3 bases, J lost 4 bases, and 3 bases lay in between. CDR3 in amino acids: CASSFLETQYF. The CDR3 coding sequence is TGTGCCAGCAGTTTTCTAGAGACCCAGTACTTC.

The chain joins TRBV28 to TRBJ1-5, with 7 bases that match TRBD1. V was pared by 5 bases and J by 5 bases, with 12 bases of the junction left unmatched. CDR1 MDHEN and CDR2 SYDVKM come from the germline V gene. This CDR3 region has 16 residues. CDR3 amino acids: CASSPWTGGGHQPQHF. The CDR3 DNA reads TGTGCCAGCAGTCCCTGGACAGGAGGGGGCCATCAGCCCCAGCATTTT.

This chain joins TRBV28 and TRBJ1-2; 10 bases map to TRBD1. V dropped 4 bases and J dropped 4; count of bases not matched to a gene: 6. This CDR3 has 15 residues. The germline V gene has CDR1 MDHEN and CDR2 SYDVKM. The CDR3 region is CASSSLTGGVYGYTF. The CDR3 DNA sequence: TGTGCCAGCAGTTCTTTGACAGGGGGCGTCTATGGCTACACCTTC.

CDR3 sequence: CASRPGTTTYEQYF. The CDR3 DNA follows: TGTGCCAGCAGGCCCGGGACAACGACCTACGAGCAGTACTTC. V gene TRBV28 combines with J gene TRBJ2-7; possibly TRBD1 for D (6 bases). The V end lost 6 bases, the J end lost 2 bases, and 14 bases lay between the germline ends. CDR3 length: 14 residues. The V gene's germline CDR1 is MDHEN and CDR2 SYDVKM.

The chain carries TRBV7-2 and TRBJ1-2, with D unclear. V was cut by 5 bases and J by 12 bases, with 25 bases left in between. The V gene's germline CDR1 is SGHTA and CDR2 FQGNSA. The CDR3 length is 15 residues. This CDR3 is CASSPRGSTLTSHTF. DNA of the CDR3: TGTGCCAGCAGCCCCCGGGGTAGTACATTGACCTCTCACACCTTC.

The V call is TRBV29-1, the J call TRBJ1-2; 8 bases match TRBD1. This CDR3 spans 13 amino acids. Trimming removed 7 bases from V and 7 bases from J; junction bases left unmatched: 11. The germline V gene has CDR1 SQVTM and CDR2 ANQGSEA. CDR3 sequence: CSAERQGAGGYTF. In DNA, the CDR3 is TGCAGCGCAGAACGGCAGGGGGCGGGTGGCTACACCTTC.